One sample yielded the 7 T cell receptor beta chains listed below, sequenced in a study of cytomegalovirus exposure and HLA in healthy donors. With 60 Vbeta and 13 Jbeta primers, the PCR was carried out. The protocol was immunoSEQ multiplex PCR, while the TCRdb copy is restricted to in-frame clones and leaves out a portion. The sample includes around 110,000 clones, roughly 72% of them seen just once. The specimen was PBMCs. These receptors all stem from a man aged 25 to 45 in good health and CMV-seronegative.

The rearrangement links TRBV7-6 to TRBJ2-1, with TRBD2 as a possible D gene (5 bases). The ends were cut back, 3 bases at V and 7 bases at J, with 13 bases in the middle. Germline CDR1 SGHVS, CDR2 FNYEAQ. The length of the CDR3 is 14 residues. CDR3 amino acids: CASSFSTGSNEQFF. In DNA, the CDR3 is TGTGCCAGCAGCTTTTCAACGGGGTCGAATGAGCAGTTCTTC.

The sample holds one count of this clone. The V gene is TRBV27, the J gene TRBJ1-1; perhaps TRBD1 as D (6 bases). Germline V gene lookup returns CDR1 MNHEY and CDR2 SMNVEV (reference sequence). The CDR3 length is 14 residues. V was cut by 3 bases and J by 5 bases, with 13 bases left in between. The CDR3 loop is CASSFARTETEAFF. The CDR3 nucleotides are TGTGCCAGCAGTTTCGCCAGGACAGAGACTGAAGCTTTCTTT.

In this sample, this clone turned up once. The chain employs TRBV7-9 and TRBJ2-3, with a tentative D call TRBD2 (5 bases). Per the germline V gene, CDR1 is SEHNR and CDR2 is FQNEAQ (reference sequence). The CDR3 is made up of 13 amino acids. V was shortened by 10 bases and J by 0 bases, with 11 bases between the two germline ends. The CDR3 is CATLRGSTDTQYF. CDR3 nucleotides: TGTGCCACTCTCCGCGGGAGCACAGATACGCAGTATTTT. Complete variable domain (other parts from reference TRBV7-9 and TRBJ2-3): DTGVSQNPRHKITKRGQNVTFRCDPISEHNRLYWYRQTLGQGPEFLTYFQNEAQLEKSRLLSDRFSAERPKGSFSTLEIQRTEQGDSAMYLCATLRGSTDTQYFGPGTRLTVL.

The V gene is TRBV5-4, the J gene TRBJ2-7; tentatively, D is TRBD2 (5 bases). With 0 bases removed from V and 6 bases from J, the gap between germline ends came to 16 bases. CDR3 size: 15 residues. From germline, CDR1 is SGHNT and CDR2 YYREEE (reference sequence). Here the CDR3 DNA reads TGTGCCAGCAGCTTGGAGGCTGCGGGTCTCGGCGAGCAGTACTTC. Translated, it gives CASSLEAAGLGEQYF.

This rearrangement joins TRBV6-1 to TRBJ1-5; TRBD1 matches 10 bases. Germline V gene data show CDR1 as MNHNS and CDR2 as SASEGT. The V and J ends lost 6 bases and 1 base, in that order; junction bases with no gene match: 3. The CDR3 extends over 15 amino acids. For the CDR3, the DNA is TGTGCCAGCAGCGGGGGACAGGGGAGCAATCAGCCCCAGCATTTT. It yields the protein CASSGGQGSNQPQHF.

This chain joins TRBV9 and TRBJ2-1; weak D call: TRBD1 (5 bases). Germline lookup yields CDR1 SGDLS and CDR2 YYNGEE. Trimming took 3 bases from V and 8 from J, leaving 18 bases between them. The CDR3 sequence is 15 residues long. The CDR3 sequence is CASSAVRRGSHEQFF. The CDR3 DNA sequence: TGTGCCAGCAGCGCCGTCCGTAGGGGCTCCCATGAGCAGTTCTTC.

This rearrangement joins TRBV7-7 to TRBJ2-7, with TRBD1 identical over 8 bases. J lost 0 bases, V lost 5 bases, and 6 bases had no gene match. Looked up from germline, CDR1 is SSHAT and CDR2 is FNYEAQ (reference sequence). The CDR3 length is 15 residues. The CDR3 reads CASSLGQGSSYEQYF. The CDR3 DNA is TGTGCCAGCAGCCTAGGACAGGGTAGCTCCTACGAGCAGTACTTC.